This paragraph covers one TCR beta chain sequence. Original processing notes: Quantification of nucleated cells was approximated via reference gene primer amplification. Measured with immunoSEQ multiplex PCR; TCRdb has only the in-frame clones, and not every one. Clone size and V and J calls were adopted from that table, with D and trimming inferred from the DNA. The table records some 200,000 clones, around 82% of them present only once. The CDR3 length is 16 residues. Germline trimming cut 2 bases from V and 1 base from J; bases unmatched to any gene: 2. CDR1 is MNHEY and CDR2 is SVGEGT in the germline V gene. The sample originates from a study of blood T cell repertoires in COVID-19. Study-wide context: Some COVID-19 samples were acute and others convalescent; all came from the United States, Italy and Spain. T cells, B-cell-depleted T cells, or PBMCs provided the cDNA or gDNA that served as material.

This sequence joins TRBV6-2 or TRBV6-3 and TRBJ2-2; 9 bases map to TRBD2. Sequencing was carried out using peripheral blood. The sequence was collected from a middle-aged woman with acute or convalescent COVID-19. As DNA, the CDR3 is TGTGCCAGCAGTTACGGAGCGGGAGGGAACACCGGGGAGCTGTTTTTT. Translating gives CASSYGAGGNTGELFF.